A single sample gave rise to the 14 T cell receptor beta chains below, sequenced in a study of human T cells and chemical hapten exposure. In TCRdb, the RACE reads were re-called with MiXCR into one record per CDR3 protein. The sample includes about 380,000 distinct CDR3 sequences, 4.5% to 5.5% of them seen just once. Time point described: pre-sensitization, week 0. As to treatment: therapeutic diphenylcyclopropenone sensitization with weekly scalp DPC. Here the sequenced sample was whole blood, taken in connection with sensitization to the hapten diphenylcyclopropenone (DPC). The receptors derive from a woman in her 50s with alopecia areata. Some clones in this sample may be carry-over from other donors' samples.

At least ten counts were recorded for this clonotype. The chain links TRBV10-3 to TRBJ2-6; TRBD2 might be the D (6 bases). The CDR3 totals 15 residues. CDR1 ENHRY and CDR2 SYGVKD come from the germline V gene. Trimming stripped 5 bases from V and 0 bases from J, with 8 bases between. The CDR3 here is CAISYGGSGANVLTF. DNA of the CDR3: TGTGCCATCAGTTACGGGGGCTCTGGGGCCAACGTCCTGACTTTC.

This clonotype was recorded at least ten times. This chain uses TRBV5-1 with TRBJ2-7; no definite D call. This CDR3 spans 15 amino acids. The germline CDR1 and CDR2 sequences are SGHRS and YFSETQ. V lost 0 bases, J lost 1 base, and 11 bases lay in between. The CDR3 here is CASSLEVSLSYEQYF. The DNA for the CDR3 is TGCGCCAGCAGCTTGGAGGTCAGTTTGTCCTACGAGCAGTACTTC.

The genes are TRBV20-1 and TRBJ2-1; possibly TRBD1 for D (6 bases). This CDR3 spans 12 amino acids. V was shortened by 7 bases and J by 2 bases, with 9 bases between the two germline ends. Germline CDR1 is DFQATT and CDR2 is SNEGSKA (reference sequence). CDR3 DNA: TGCAGTGGACAGGCCGCCTACAATGAGCAGTTCTTC. Its translation: CSGQAAYNEQFF.

There are a few counts of this clonotype. The rearrangement uses TRBV7-2 and TRBJ2-5; maybe TRBD2 (5 bases). The CDR3 extends over 12 amino acids. The germline gives CDR1 SGHTA, CDR2 FQGNSA. Trimming took 5 bases from V and 7 from J, leaving 11 bases between them. The CDR3 DNA reads as TGTGCCAGCAGCCCTCCGGCGGGGACCCAGTACTTC. This gives the protein CASSPPAGTQYF.

This clonotype was seen a handful of times. The chain employs TRBV2 and TRBJ2-7, with 8 bases aligning to TRBD2. The CDR3 runs 18 residues. Trimming took 6 bases from V and 0 from J; bases not matched to a gene: 16. Germline V gene data show CDR1 as SNHLY and CDR2 as FYNNEI. The CDR3 loop is CASSPGLGPRYSSYEQYF. CDR3 coding DNA: TGTGCCAGCAGCCCGGGACTAGGGCCGCGATATAGCTCCTACGAGCAGTACTTC.

This clonotype was counted a single time. A junction boundary mismatches the germline segment, possibly from a read error. The chain couples TRBV13 to TRBJ1-2; D gene unclear. Per germline, CDR1 PRHDT and CDR2 FYEKMQ (reference sequence). This CDR3 is built from 16 residues. The CDR3 region is CASSLDANYFNYGHTF. The CDR3 bases are TGTGCCAGCAGCTTAGATGCCAACTATTTCAACTATGGCCACACCTTC.

This clonotype was seen ten or more times. V is TRBV28 and J is TRBJ2-7, with 8 bases identical to TRBD1. Unmatched junction bases numbered 9, after V lost 3 bases and J lost 5 bases. This CDR3 has 15 amino acids. CDR1 MDHEN and CDR2 SYDVKM come from the germline V gene. CDR3 nucleotides: TGTGCCAGCAGTTTCCCCCAGGACAGGGAGGACGAGCAGTACTTC. As protein: CASSFPQDREDEQYF.

The chain couples TRBV30 to TRBJ2-3, with 7 bases identical to TRBD1. The CDR3 contains 16 residues. Looked up from germline, CDR1 is GTSNPN and CDR2 is SVGIG (reference sequence). Losses at the gene ends were 1 base for V and 1 base for J; bases not matched to a gene: 8. The CDR3 here is CAWSAQTGLGTDTQYF. The CDR3 DNA sequence: TGTGCCTGGAGTGCCCAGACAGGGTTAGGCACAGATACGCAGTATTTT. Supplemented by reference TRBV30 and TRBJ2-3, the full variable domain reads SQTIHQWPATLVQPVGSPLSLECTVEGTSNPNLYWYRQAAGRGLQLLFYSVGIGQISSEVPQNLSASRPQDRQFILSSKKLLLSDSGFYLCAWSAQTGLGTDTQYFGPGTRLTVL.

This clonotype appeared many times. This chain links TRBV7-9 with TRBJ2-1; D is perhaps TRBD1 (6 bases). V was clipped by 5 bases and J by 9 bases, with 11 bases between them. Per germline, CDR1 SEHNR and CDR2 FQNEAQ (reference sequence). CDR3 length equals 12 residues. Here the CDR3 DNA reads TGTGCCAGCAGCCAGGACAGCGGTGAGCAGTTCTTC. This gives the protein CASSQDSGEQFF.

In its sample, this clonotype was seen many times. V is TRBV4-1 and J is TRBJ2-5; TRBD2 might be the D (6 bases). The CDR3 is made up of 15 amino acids. V was shortened by 4 bases and J by 5 bases, with 17 bases between the two germline ends. Germline CDR1 MGHRA, CDR2 YSYEKL. CDR3 in DNA: TGCGCCAGCAGCCTCGCTCCCGGCGGAGGGGAGACCCAGTACTTC. Residues: CASSLAPGGGETQYF.

The CDR3 sequence: CASSLVSGPNEQFF. CDR3 nucleotides: TGTGCCAGCAGCTTGGTGTCGGGGCCCAATGAGCAGTTCTTC. The rearrangement joins TRBV5-4 to TRBJ2-1; either TRBD1 or TRBD2 may supply D (5 bases each). In germline, CDR1 is SGHNT, CDR2 YYREEE (reference sequence). V was cut by 0 bases and J by 6 bases, with 10 bases left in between. The CDR3 is 14 residues long.

This clonotype occurred many times. The V and J genes are TRBV4-1 and TRBJ1-3; D remains ambiguous. Germline V CDR1 and CDR2: MGHRA, YSYEKL. The CDR3 sequence is 15 residues long. The V gene lost 5 bases and the J gene lost 0 bases, with 11 bases spanning the gap. CDR3 residues: CASSYPGLSGNTIYF. DNA of the CDR3: TGCGCCAGCAGCTACCCAGGTCTCTCTGGAAACACCATATATTTT.

The chain combines TRBV28 with TRBJ2-5, with D tentatively TRBD1 or TRBD2 (5 bases each). The CDR3 totals 14 residues. Germline CDR1 is MDHEN and CDR2 is SYDVKM. Trimming removed 5 bases from V and 2 bases from J, with 12 bases in between. CDR3 residues: CASSRPGTQETQYF. In DNA form, the CDR3 reads TGTGCCAGCAGTCGCCCGGGGACGCAAGAGACCCAGTACTTC.

The rearrangement links TRBV5-1 to TRBJ1-1; D is ambiguous. Trimming cost V 2 bases and J 2 bases, with 13 bases left between them. Germline V gives CDR1 SGHRS, CDR2 YFSETQ. CDR3 length: 15 residues. As DNA, the CDR3 is TGCGCCAGCAGCTTCTTCTCGACGGTAAACACTGAAGCTTTCTTT. Amino acid sequence: CASSFFSTVNTEAFF.